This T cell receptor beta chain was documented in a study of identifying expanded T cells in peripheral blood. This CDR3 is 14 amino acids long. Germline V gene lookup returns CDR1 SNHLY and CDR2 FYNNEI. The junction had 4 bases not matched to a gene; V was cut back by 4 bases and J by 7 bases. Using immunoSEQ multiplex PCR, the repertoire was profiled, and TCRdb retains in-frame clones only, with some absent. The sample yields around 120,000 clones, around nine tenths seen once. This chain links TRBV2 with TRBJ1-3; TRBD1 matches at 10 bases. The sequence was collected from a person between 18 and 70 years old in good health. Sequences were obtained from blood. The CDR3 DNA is TGTGCCAGCAGTGGGACAGGGGGAGCCAACACCATATATTTT. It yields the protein CASSGTGGANTIYF.